A selection of T cell receptor beta chains follows, all from one sample in a study of cytomegalovirus exposure and HLA in healthy donors. The method was immunoSEQ multiplex PCR; TCRdb's version includes in-frame clones alone and lacks a portion of them. The sample shows tens of thousands of clones, 70% to 85% of them seen only once. Sequencing was carried out using PBMCs. The receptors stem from a man aged 45-65 years in good health and CMV-seronegative. Each CDR3 is given with its conserved first and last residue. The order of the fields is CDR3 DNA, CDR3 protein, V gene, D gene, clone size, J gene. D genes are given only for firm matches. Expanded clones get a size class; other rows say once, few or many, or leave the size out.

cdr3_nt: TGTGCCAGCGGGGCCGCTAGTTCTTACAATGAGCAGTTCTTC
cdr3_aa: CASGAASSYNEQFF
v_call: TRBV5-4
d_call: -
clone_size: once
j_call: TRBJ2-1

cdr3_nt: TGTGCCAGCAGATTGGGACAGGCGAACACTGAAGCTTTCTTT
cdr3_aa: CASRLGQANTEAFF
v_call: TRBV5-4
d_call: TRBD1
clone_size: -
j_call: TRBJ1-1

cdr3_nt: TGCGCCAGCAGCCAAGCATTGACCCAAGCGGGAGGCACAGATACGCAGTATTTT
cdr3_aa: CASSQALTQAGGTDTQYF
v_call: TRBV4-3
d_call: TRBD2
clone_size: -
j_call: TRBJ2-3

cdr3_nt: TGTGCCAGCAGTTTACTCCAGGGTAGCAATCAGCCCCAGCATTTT
cdr3_aa: CASSLLQGSNQPQHF
v_call: TRBV28
d_call: -
clone_size: -
j_call: TRBJ1-5

cdr3_nt: TGTGCCAGCATCGGAGTAGGTGGAAACACCATATATTTT
cdr3_aa: CASIGVGGNTIYF
v_call: TRBV2
d_call: -
clone_size: -
j_call: TRBJ1-3

cdr3_nt: TGTGCCAGCAGCCATCTAGCGGGAGAGGGCACCGGGGAGCTGTTTTTT
cdr3_aa: CASSHLAGEGTGELFF
v_call: TRBV4-2
d_call: TRBD2
clone_size: -
j_call: TRBJ2-2

cdr3_nt: TGTGCCAGCAGCTTAAAAACCCAGGCGAGCGGGATAAGCAATGAGCAGTTCTTC
cdr3_aa: CASSLKTQASGISNEQFF
v_call: TRBV7-9
d_call: TRBD2
clone_size: -
j_call: TRBJ2-1

cdr3_nt: TGTGCCAGCAGTGAGGTGGCTAGCGGGAGCTACGAGCAGTACTTC
cdr3_aa: CASSEVASGSYEQYF
v_call: TRBV2
d_call: TRBD2
clone_size: -
j_call: TRBJ2-7

cdr3_nt: TGCGCCAGCAGCTTGGGAGGCGGGAGGGTCTACGAGCAGTACTTC
cdr3_aa: CASSLGGGRVYEQYF
v_call: TRBV5-1
d_call: TRBD2
clone_size: -
j_call: TRBJ2-7

cdr3_nt: TGTGCCAGCAGTCCCGTACAGGGAATTTTTAACATTCAGTACTTC
cdr3_aa: CASSPVQGIFNIQYF
v_call: TRBV27
d_call: -
clone_size: -
j_call: TRBJ2-4

cdr3_nt: TGTGCCAGCAGCACCACCACAGGGAGCTCCTACGAGCAGTACTTC
cdr3_aa: CASSTTTGSSYEQYF
v_call: TRBV5-4
d_call: -
clone_size: -
j_call: TRBJ2-7

cdr3_nt: TGTGCCAGCAGCTCTTCCAAAGCGGGAGGAGATACGCAGTATTTT
cdr3_aa: CASSSSKAGGDTQYF
v_call: TRBV11-2
d_call: TRBD2
clone_size: -
j_call: TRBJ2-3

cdr3_nt: TGTGCCAGCAGTTCGACAGGTACCCACGAGCAGTACTTC
cdr3_aa: CASSSTGTHEQYF
v_call: TRBV6-6
d_call: -
clone_size: -
j_call: TRBJ2-7

cdr3_nt: TGTGCCAGCAGTTACTCGTCGGCCCGTGGTACGGGTGCTTTCTTT
cdr3_aa: CASSYSSARGTGAFF
v_call: TRBV6-5
d_call: -
clone_size: few
j_call: TRBJ1-1

cdr3_nt: TGTGCCAGCAGCTCTCCCCCGGCCTACAATGAGCAGTTCTTC
cdr3_aa: CASSSPPAYNEQFF
v_call: TRBV9
d_call: -
clone_size: -
j_call: TRBJ2-1

cdr3_nt: TGTGCCCCATTATCTGGCAGGGAGGGAGAGACCCAGTACTTC
cdr3_aa: CAPLSGREGETQYF
v_call: TRBV10-3
d_call: TRBD2
clone_size: -
j_call: TRBJ2-5